Shown below are 15 T cell receptor beta chains from a single sample sequenced in a study of a mutant IDH1 vaccine in newly diagnosed glioma. The repertoire was sequenced with immunoSEQ multiplex PCR; TCRdb's copy has only in-frame clones and lacks some. The sample holds roughly 62,000 clones; roughly four fifths are singletons and the top ten take 6.5% to 9%. The time point: week 5, during vaccination. Alongside topical imiquimod, each dose of vaccine comprised 300 ug of mutant IDH1 20-mer peptide. What these receptors recognize is not known. Material: PBMCs, obtained from a glioma patient whose treatment included an IDH1 peptide vaccine. These TCRs come from a woman aged 45-59 years with glioma.

The chain carries TRBV7-3 and TRBJ2-5; the D gene is possibly TRBD2 (5 bases). Germline loops: CDR1 SGHTA, CDR2 FQGTGA. V lost 0 bases to trimming and J lost 3 bases, with 5 bases between them. There are 13 residues in the CDR3. The CDR3 loop is CASSLTREETQYF. The CDR3 DNA reads TGTGCCAGCAGCTTAACGAGGGAAGAGACCCAGTACTTC.

The chain employs TRBV7-2 and TRBJ2-2; D possibly corresponds to TRBD1 (5 bases). The CDR3 runs to 13 residues. V was cut by 4 bases and J by 6 bases, with 9 bases left in between. Germline V CDR1 and CDR2: SGHTA, FQGNSA. Here the CDR3 reads CASSSQAAGELFF. The CDR3 nucleotides read TGTGCCAGCAGCTCACAGGCGGCCGGGGAGCTGTTTTTT.

The chain uses TRBV11-3 and TRBJ2-7; 7 positions agree with TRBD1. The germline gives CDR1 SGHNT, CDR2 YENEEA. V lost 0 bases to trimming and J lost 2 bases; unmatched junction nucleotides: 4. The CDR3 length is 15 residues. The CDR3 spells CASSLETGLAYEQYF. The DNA for the CDR3 is TGTGCCAGCAGCTTAGAGACAGGGTTGGCCTACGAGCAGTACTTC. The full variable domain, its missing parts supplied by reference TRBV11-3 and TRBJ2-7, is EAGVVQSPRYKIIEKKQPVAFWCNPISGHNTLYWYLQNLGQGPELLIRYENEEAVDDSQLPKDRFSAERLKGVDSTLKIQPAELGDSAVYLCASSLETGLAYEQYFGPGTRLTVT.

The CDR3 DNA reads TGTGCCTGGACCAATGGACAGGGTAACACTGAAGCTTTCTTT. Translation: CAWTNGQGNTEAFF. The rearrangement joins TRBV30 to TRBJ1-1; 8 nucleotides match TRBD1. The CDR3 runs 14 residues. The germline gives CDR1 GTSNPN, CDR2 SVGIG (reference sequence). V lost 4 bases, J lost 2 bases, and 6 bases stayed unmatched.

The chain couples TRBV19 to TRBJ1-4; D unresolved. The CDR3 is made up of 14 amino acids. In germline, CDR1 is LNHDA, CDR2 SQIVND (reference sequence). V lost 5 bases, J lost 6 bases, and 13 bases lay in between. The CDR3 nucleotides are TGTGCCAGTAGTGCGTTAGGATCGGATGAAAAACTGTTTTTT. This gives the protein CASSALGSDEKLFF.

This rearrangement joins TRBV7-9 to TRBJ1-1, with D unresolved. The V end lost 8 bases, the J end lost 0 bases, and 16 bases lay between the germline ends. The CDR3 covers 15 residues. Germline V gives CDR1 SEHNR, CDR2 FQNEAQ (reference sequence). CDR3 sequence reads: CASLLVRPLNTEAFF. Written as DNA, the CDR3 is TGTGCCAGCCTTCTCGTAAGGCCGTTGAACACTGAAGCTTTCTTT.

The chain couples TRBV10-3 to TRBJ2-1; 7 bases agree with TRBD2. This CDR3 region has 13 residues. CDR1 is ENHRY, CDR2 SYGVKD, per germline. V gave up 8 bases and J gave up 7 bases; unmatched junction bases: 8. CDR3 loop: CAILIGGSNEQFF. CDR3 nucleotides: TGTGCCATCTTGATCGGGGGGTCGAATGAGCAGTTCTTC.

The rearrangement joins TRBV4-3 to TRBJ1-2, with TRBD1 identical over 8 bases. CDR3 size: 15 residues. The germline CDR1 and CDR2 sequences are LGHNA and YSLEER. Germline trimming cut 3 bases from V and 2 bases from J; bases unmatched to any gene: 5. DNA of the CDR3: TGCGCCAGCAGCCATTGGCAGGGGGCGAACTATGGCTACACCTTC. Translated: CASSHWQGANYGYTF.

The genes are TRBV5-1 and TRBJ1-6, with 7 bases that match TRBD1. This CDR3 contains 15 residues. Trimming removed 4 bases from V and 6 bases from J; junction bases left unmatched: 7. The germline gives CDR1 SGHRS, CDR2 YFSETQ. The CDR3 DNA follows: TGCGCCAGCAGCCAAAGGGGACAGCCTAATTCACCCCTCCACTTT. As protein: CASSQRGQPNSPLHF.

The chain has TRBV21-1 and TRBJ2-3. TRBV21-1 is assigned pseudogene status. The CDR3 consists of 15 residues. The CDR3 bases are TGTGCCAGCAGCGCCCGTTTCGGCCCAACAGATACGCAGTATTTT. Translated: CASSARFGPTDTQYF.

V and J are TRBV7-9 and TRBJ2-7; 8 bases line up with TRBD2. The ends lost 2 bases at V and 9 bases at J; junction bases unmatched: 9. Germline V gene data show CDR1 as SEHNR and CDR2 as FQNEAQ (reference sequence). The length of the CDR3 is 14 residues. The CDR3 sequence: CASSLSGGRERQYF. DNA for the CDR3: TGTGCCAGCAGCTTAAGCGGGGGCCGAGAACGGCAGTACTTC.

The chain recombines TRBV7-2 with TRBJ1-5; D ambiguous. Trimming left V 8 bases short and J 7 bases short, with 12 bases between. The germline gives CDR1 SGHTA, CDR2 FQGNSA. The CDR3 length is 12 residues. CDR3 loop: CASSVKGQPQHF. The CDR3 DNA is TGTGCCAGCTCTGTAAAGGGCCAGCCCCAGCATTTT.

This chain connects TRBV5-1 to TRBJ1-6, with 8 bases identical to TRBD1. The CDR3 loop spans 16 amino acids. In germline, CDR1 is SGHRS, CDR2 YFSETQ. V shed 4 bases, J shed 10 bases, and the junction held 13 bases outside the gene matches. The CDR3 coding sequence is TGCGCCAGCAGCCCGGGGGAGGGGACAGGTTCATCACCCCTCCACTTT. It encodes CASSPGEGTGSSPLHF.

This rearrangement joins TRBV5-1 to TRBJ2-1; D unclear. The V end lost 2 bases, the J end lost 6 bases, and 6 bases lay between the germline ends. CDR3 length equals 12 residues. Germline CDR1 SGHRS, CDR2 YFSETQ. CDR3 coding DNA: TGCGCCAGCAGCTTAACAGTCAATGAGCAGTTCTTC. This encodes CASSLTVNEQFF.

This chain connects TRBV29-1 to TRBJ2-5; 7 bases are shared with TRBD2. The V gene's germline CDR1 is SQVTM and CDR2 ANQGSEA. The length of the CDR3 is 15 residues. This chain's CDR3 is CSGAIAGVYQETQYF. The CDR3 DNA reads as TGCAGTGGAGCCATCGCGGGGGTATACCAAGAGACCCAGTACTTC.